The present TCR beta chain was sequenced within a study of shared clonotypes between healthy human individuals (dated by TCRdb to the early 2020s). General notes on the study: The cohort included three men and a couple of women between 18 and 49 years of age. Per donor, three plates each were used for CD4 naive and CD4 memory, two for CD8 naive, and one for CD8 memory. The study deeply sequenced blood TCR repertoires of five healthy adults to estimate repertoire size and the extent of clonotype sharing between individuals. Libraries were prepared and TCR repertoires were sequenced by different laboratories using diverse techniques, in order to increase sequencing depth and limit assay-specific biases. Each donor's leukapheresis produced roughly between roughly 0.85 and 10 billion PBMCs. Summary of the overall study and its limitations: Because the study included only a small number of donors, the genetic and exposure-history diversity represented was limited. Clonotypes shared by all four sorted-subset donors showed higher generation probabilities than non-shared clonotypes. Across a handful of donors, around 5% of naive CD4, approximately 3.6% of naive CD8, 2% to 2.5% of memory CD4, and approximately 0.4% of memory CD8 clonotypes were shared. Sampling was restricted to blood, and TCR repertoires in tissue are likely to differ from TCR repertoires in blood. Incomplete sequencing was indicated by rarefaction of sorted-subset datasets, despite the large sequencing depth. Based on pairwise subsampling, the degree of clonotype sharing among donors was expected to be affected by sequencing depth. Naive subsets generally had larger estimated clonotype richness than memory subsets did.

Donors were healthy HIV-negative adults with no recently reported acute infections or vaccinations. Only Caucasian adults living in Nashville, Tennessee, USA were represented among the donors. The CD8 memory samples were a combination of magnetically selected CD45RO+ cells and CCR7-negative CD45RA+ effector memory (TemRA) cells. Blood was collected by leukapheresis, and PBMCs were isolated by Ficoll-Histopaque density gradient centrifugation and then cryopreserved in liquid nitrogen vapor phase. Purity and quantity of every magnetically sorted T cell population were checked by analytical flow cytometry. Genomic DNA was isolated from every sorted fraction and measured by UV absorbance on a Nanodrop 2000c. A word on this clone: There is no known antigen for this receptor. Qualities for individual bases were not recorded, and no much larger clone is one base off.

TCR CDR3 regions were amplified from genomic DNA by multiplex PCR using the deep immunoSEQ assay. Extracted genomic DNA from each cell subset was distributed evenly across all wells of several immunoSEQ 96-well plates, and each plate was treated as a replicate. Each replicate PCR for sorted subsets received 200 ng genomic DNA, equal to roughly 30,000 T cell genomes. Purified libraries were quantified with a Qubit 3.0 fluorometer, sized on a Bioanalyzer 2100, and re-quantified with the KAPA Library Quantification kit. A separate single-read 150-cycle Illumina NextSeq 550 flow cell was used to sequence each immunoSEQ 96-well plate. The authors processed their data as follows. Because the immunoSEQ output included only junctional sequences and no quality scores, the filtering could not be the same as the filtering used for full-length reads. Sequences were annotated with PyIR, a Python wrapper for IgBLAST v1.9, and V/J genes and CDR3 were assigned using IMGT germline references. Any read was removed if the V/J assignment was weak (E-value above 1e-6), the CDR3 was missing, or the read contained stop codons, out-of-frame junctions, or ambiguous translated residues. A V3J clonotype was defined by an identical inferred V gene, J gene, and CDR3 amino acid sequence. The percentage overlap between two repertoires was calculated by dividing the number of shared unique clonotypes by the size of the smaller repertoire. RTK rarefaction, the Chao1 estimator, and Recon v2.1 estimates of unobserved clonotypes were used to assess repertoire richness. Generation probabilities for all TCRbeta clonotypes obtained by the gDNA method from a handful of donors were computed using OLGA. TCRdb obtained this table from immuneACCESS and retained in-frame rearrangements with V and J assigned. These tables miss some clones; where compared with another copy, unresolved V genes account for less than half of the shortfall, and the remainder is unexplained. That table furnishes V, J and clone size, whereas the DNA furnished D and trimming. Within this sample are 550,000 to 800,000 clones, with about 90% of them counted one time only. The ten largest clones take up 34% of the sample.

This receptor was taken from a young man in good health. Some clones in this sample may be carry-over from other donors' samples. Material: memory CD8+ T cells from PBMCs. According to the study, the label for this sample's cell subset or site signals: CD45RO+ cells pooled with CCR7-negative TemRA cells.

The DNA sequence follows: TGTGCCAGCACCCTGACAGGGGCCTCCTACGAGCAGTACTTC. The resulting protein is CASTLTGASYEQYF. The sequence joins TRBV27 to TRBJ2-7; 8 middle bases align to TRBD1. Including cysteine and phenylalanine, the CDR3 has 14 amino acids. The kept DNA is CDR3 alone, 42 bases in frame from the first base. CDR1 and CDR2, per the germline V gene (reference sequence), are MNHEY and SMNVEV. From V the trimming removes 7 bases and from J it removes 0 bases, while the gene matches leave 5 bases of the junction unaccounted for.